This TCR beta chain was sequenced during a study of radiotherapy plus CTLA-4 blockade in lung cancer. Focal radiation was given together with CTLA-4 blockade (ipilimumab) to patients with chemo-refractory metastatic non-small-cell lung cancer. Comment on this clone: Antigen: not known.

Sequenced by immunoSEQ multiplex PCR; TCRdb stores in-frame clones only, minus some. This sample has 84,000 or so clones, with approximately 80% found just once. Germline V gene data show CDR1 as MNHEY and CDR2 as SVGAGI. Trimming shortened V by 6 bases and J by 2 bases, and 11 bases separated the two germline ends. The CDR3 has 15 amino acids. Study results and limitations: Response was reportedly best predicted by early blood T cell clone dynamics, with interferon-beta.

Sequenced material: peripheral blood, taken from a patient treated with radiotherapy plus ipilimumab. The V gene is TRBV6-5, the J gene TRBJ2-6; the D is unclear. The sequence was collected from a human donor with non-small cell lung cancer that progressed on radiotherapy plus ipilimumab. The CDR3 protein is CASSRSRAGANVLTF. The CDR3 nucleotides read TGTGCCAGCAGCAGAAGTAGGGCTGGGGCCAACGTCCTGACTTTC.